This note documents a single TCR beta chain sequence. The clone's antigen remains unknown. Base qualities are not provided; no much larger clone lies one nucleotide away. The record originates from a study of cytomegalovirus exposure and HLA in healthy donors (TCRdb year 2017). Regarding the research as a whole: In an earlier analysis of roughly 500 of the donors, around 290 Gb of sequence data and 100 million or so unique TCR beta sequences from roughly 180 million T cells were reported. Donor age, sex, ethnicity and CMV serostatus were compiled alongside the repertoire data. In an earlier analysis of about 590 of the donors, high-throughput TCR beta sequencing was used to judge whether each TCR beta V gene segment behaved as functional or pseudogenic. To predict cytomegalovirus infection status, the study combined high-throughput TCR immunosequencing, statistical association of individual TCRs with disease status, and machine learning. The study was designed to test whether signatures of past pathogen exposure could be identified by cataloging public T cell receptors. On average, 235,054 unique TCR beta nucleotide sequences were sequenced per donor among a few hundred genotyped donors of the cohort, with around 19% of those sequences being non-productive. A separate validation cohort of approximately 120 different subjects was used in addition to the roughly 700-subject first cohort. Using immunosequencing, the study profiled T cell repertoires from 550 to 750 subjects and related those repertoires to cytomegalovirus serostatus. All discovery cohort repertoires had been generated using a single sequencing platform. About 300 gigabases of sequencing data and tens of millions of unique TCR sequences were included in an early release covering about 700 HLA-typed donors. Five DR-DQ haplotypes were handled as single units for association and clustering because linkage in the cohort was strong. In the later analysis, no new phenotypic data were used to find candidate immune exposures; instead, reliance was placed on TCR beta sequences and their occurrence across donors. Class I and class II HLA loci were covered by the typing at four-digit resolution. Of the roughly 400 genotyped donors, over 70% fell in the genetic ancestry cluster associated with self-reported Caucasian donors. The number of donors typed differed by locus, with about 629-630 for A, B, C, DRB1 and DQB1, roughly 520 for DQA1, about 610 for DPA1, and 450 to 480 for DPB1. A later analysis re-examined previously published TCR beta repertoires from more than 550 donors and added high-resolution HLA genotyping to investigate patterns of TCR occurrence. A later genetic analysis used genome-wide SNP genotypes for about three fifths of the 666 donors, treating that subset as a discovery cohort. Paper-wide results and their limitations: The authors suggested that the approach could potentially be extended to other disease states and immunological phenotypes. When HLA alleles, especially DR and DQ, strongly co-occurred, attributing TCR associations to individual alleles was difficult. Across donors, most TCR sequences were observed very rarely, whereas some public TCRs were present in many individuals. A few of the identified cytomegalovirus-associated TCR beta chains were confirmed in vitro to be specific for cytomegalovirus antigens. A later analysis found that most CMV-associated TCR beta chains appeared HLA-restricted, with HLA associations seemingly driven largely by CMV exposure. At a false discovery rate of 0.05, a later analysis linked under 20,000 TCR beta sequences to specific HLA alleles. For the cohort, immune exposure information was limited to CMV serostatus. Correlated functional status among segregating V segments might be attributable to linkage disequilibrium, but an unknown experimental factor could not be ruled out. Some IMGT-functional V segments, including TRBV6-2 and TRBV6-3, could not be told apart with the 87-base-pair reads, so those segments were excluded. In a later analysis, several top co-occurrence clusters were reported to appear linked to parvovirus B19, influenza, CMV and Epstein-Barr virus. Compared with the approximately 600-donor mean, donors in an Asian-associated ancestry cluster had fewer N-insertions in productive TCRs, according to a later genetic analysis. The presence/absence analyses assumed that sequencing depth was roughly uniform across donors, and that assumption may not be true. Fewer than 20 rarely observed V segments, including chromosome 9 orphons, were excluded from the earlier analysis of 550 to 700 of the donors because counts were too low. An association between a missense DCLRE1C variant and V-gene and J-gene trimming of TCR beta chains was found in a later genetic analysis and replicated in an independent cohort. Because HLA typing was missing for some donors at each locus, association tests included only the typed subset. A further reported finding was that TCR beta sequences accurately predicted the HLA-A and HLA-B alleles for most subjects in the first cohort. The study gave a list of about 150 TCR beta chains associated with cytomegalovirus. The classifier was reported to diagnose cytomegalovirus status with high specificity and sensitivity in both the original cohort and the validation cohort. A cluster of highly shared sequence variants was judged likely to represent a technical artifact of the sequencing pipeline. Broadly in line with IMGT annotations, most TCR beta V segments showed up in productive rearrangements about 90% or about 30% of the time in an earlier analysis of some 590 of the donors. In this cohort, only TCR beta chains were sequenced, and detectable features were limited by the absence of alpha or paired-chain data. In a later analysis, TCR association rates were found to vary across HLA loci, with the most associated TCRs seen for DRB1 alleles and the fewest for HLA-C alleles. In a later analysis, HLA-associated TCR beta chains showed more clonal expansion and lower generation probabilities than non-associated chains that were equally common.

V is pruned by 3 bases and J by 5 bases, leaving 6 bases of the junction without a gene match. The CDR3 spans 15 residues, from the cysteine through the phenylalanine. Of all the DNA, just the CDR3 is kept, 45 bases in frame from base 1. CDR1 and CDR2, per the germline V gene, are SNHLY and FYNNEI. The cohort comprised around 700 healthy bone marrow donors. At the time of sampling, every cohort member was nominally healthy, though immune exposures that went unrecorded were likely present. The donor tested CMV seropositive and was one of the 289 seropositive cohort members. Each donor provided a peripheral blood sample, and peripheral blood mononuclear cells were used for TCR beta sequencing. Genomic DNA was extracted from the blood cell samples with the Qiagen DNeasy Blood Extraction Kit. The method behind the library was the immunoSEQ multiplex PCR assay. The multiplex PCR relied on a mix of 60 forward primers for TCR Vbeta segments and 13 reverse primers for TCR Jbeta segments. The CDR3 region of rearranged TCR beta genes was amplified from genomic DNA with a multiplex PCR assay. The amplified TCR beta libraries were sequenced on the Illumina HiSeq System as 87-base-pair reads. The authors processed their data as follows. Across the 600 to 700 repertoires, a later analysis counted 60 million to 90 million unique TCR beta chains, roughly 11 million of which were shared by at least two donors. To remove PCR and sequencing errors, raw reads were error-corrected and collapsed into unique sequences using a nearest-neighbor algorithm that merged closely related sequences. V, D and J gene segments were assigned by aligning CDR3 sequences to IMGT reference sequences. For a sequence to be retained, at least a six-nucleotide match to both a V gene segment and a J gene segment was required. A rearrangement was called productive if the CDR3 had no stop codons and remained in frame with V and J, and every other rearrangement was called non-productive. CDR3 was defined according to IMGT convention as the region running from the second conserved V-encoded cysteine to the conserved J-encoded phenylalanine. The earlier analysis of some 600 of the donors excluded sequences that lacked an unambiguous match to a single V gene segment. An earlier analysis of several hundred of the donors called V segments functional above 56.7% productive rearrangements and segregating when the between-donor standard deviation exceeded 5%. A statistical classification framework was developed to diagnose cytomegalovirus status using the catalog of TCR beta chain sequences. In a later analysis, V and J genes were assigned by comparing TCR nucleotide sequences against IMGT/GENE-DB human TR gene sequences. In a later analysis, CDR3 sequences and most-parsimonious VDJ recombination scenarios were assigned using the TCRdist pipeline. In a later analysis, each TCR beta chain was defined by its CDR3 amino acid sequence together with its V-gene family, and reads lacking a unique V-gene family were excluded. In a later analysis, fewer than 650 highly shared, low-generation-probability nucleotide sequences were removed to address suspected cross-contamination and a sequencing artifact. In a later analysis, a clonal expansion index was calculated for each public chain from normalized within-repertoire ranks of inferred template counts. Generation probabilities in a later analysis came from a VDJ recombination model fitted to out-of-frame rearrangements, and those results were checked against IGoR. Hypergeometric tests were used in a later analysis to score TCR-TCR, TCR-HLA and TCR-CMV co-occurrence, with a repertoire-size bias correction applied to the TCR pairs. To estimate false discovery rates, a later analysis permuted the HLA or CMV assignments 20 times. In a later analysis, co-occurring TCRs were grouped using DBSCAN, and TCRdist sequence similarity was added for clustering within HLA-allele-positive subsets. For co-occurrence clustering, repertoires with fewer than 30,000 or more than 120,000 public chains were excluded, along with 5 or 6 repertoires with anomalous nucleotide sharing. TCRdb's version of the immuneACCESS table is confined to in-frame rearrangements and falls short of the full clone set. An unresolved V gene accounts for under half of the shortfall where checked; the remainder is of unknown origin. The D gene and trimming were derived from the DNA, and the V and J assignments and clone size from that table. This sample has 150,000 to 200,000 clones in its table, and 65% to 80% of those were observed once. The biggest ten clones account for under 9% of the sample.

The clonotype originates from a woman aged 40 to 55 in good health and CMV-seropositive. The rearrangement joined TRBV2 to TRBJ1-1; 10 bases in between match TRBD1. The specimen sequenced was PBMCs. The nucleotide sequence is given as TGTGCCAGCAGTGAGGGGGGGACAGGGGAGACTGAAGCTTTCTTT. Translated, it gives CASSEGGTGETEAFF.